This TCR beta chain was sequenced during a study of beta chain features in type 1 diabetes. Whole-study results and caveats: VDJ junctions from patients with type 1 diabetes contained fewer insertions and more deletions. Unsettled here was the matter of whether HLA type influences TCRB rearrangement. Researchers reported that naive, central memory and Treg TCRB repertoires appeared more similar in patients than in healthy donors. Reads derived from cDNA could over-represent cells showing high TCR expression.

As for this clone: Its specificity is unknown.

All of the isolated RNA was reverse transcribed, so expressed TCRB transcripts were sequenced. The repertoire was sequenced with immunoSEQ multiplex PCR; TCRdb's copy has only in-frame clones and lacks some. The table has under 300,000 clones, 25% to 35% seen once. Trimming cost V 5 bases and J 4 bases; bases outside gene matches: 2. Germline CDR1 is SEHNR and CDR2 is FQNEAQ (reference sequence). The CDR3 spans 14 residues. The sequence was obtained from a man aged 25-45 years in good health. The chain recombines TRBV7-9 with TRBJ2-2, with 9 positions matching TRBD1. Material: central memory CD4+ T cells from blood. CDR3 region: CASSGTGRTGELFF. CDR3 sequence (DNA): TGTGCCAGCAGCGGGACAGGGCGCACCGGGGAGCTGTTTTTT. The variable domain in full, with the rest retrieved from reference TRBV7-9 and TRBJ2-2, is DTGVSQNPRHKITKRGQNVTFRCDPISEHNRLYWYRQTLGQGPEFLTYFQNEAQLEKSRLLSDRFSAERPKGSFSTLEIQRTEQGDSAMYLCASSGTGRTGELFFGEGSRLTVL.